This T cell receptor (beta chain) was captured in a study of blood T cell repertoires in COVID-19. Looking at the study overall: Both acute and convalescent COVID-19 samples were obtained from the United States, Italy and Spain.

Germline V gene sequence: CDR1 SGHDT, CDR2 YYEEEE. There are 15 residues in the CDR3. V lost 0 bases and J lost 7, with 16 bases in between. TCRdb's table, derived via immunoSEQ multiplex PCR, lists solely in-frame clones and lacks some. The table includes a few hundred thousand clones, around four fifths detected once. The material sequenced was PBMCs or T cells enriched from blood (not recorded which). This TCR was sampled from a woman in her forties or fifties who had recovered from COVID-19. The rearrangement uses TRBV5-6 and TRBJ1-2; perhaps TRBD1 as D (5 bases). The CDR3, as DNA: TGTGCCAGCAGCTTGGGGCCCAGGGTAGGTGGTGGCTACACCTTC. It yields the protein CASSLGPRVGGGYTF.